This T cell receptor beta chain was obtained from a study of Ad26.COV2.S vaccination and SARS-CoV-2 variants (dated by TCRdb to the early 2020s). About the study as a whole: Vaccine-arm donors came from COV1001, a multicentre, randomized, double-blind, placebo-controlled phase I-IIa trial of Ad26.COV2.S in healthy adults. A total of 32 samples were included in the TCR-sequenced set, comprising about 20 Ad26.COV2.S vaccine recipients, 5 placebo recipients and 8 SARS-CoV-2 convalescent individuals. Trial participants were randomized into five groups of five, in which low-dose or high-dose Ad26.COV2.S was given once or twice, or placebo was given on both occasions. Ad26.COV2.S was administered intramuscularly at a dose of 5x10^10 or 1x10^11 viral particles, either as one shot or as two shots given 56 days apart. The specificity and breadth of SARS-CoV-2-reactive T cell receptors after Ad26.COV2.S vaccination were assessed by TCRbeta repertoire sequencing. Blinding of investigators to trial group allocation was maintained during experiments and outcome assessment.

For CDR1 and CDR2, the germline V gene (reference sequence) lists MNHEY and SMNVEV. The CDR3 has 15 amino acids, counting the end cysteine and phenylalanine. Of the read, only the CDR3 DNA is kept; its 45 bases are in frame from base 1. V is shortened by 0 bases, J by 3 bases, and the region joining them spans 11 bases. Results and caveats for the whole study, not just this receptor: Higher spike-specific TCR breadth was observed in Ad26.COV2.S recipients than in placebo recipients (P = 0.0014). Vaccine and placebo recipients had comparable non-spike TCR breadth, which fits with the vaccine containing only spike. After vaccination, substantial breadth of spike-specific CD8+ and CD4+ T cell responses was reported. It was noted by the authors that total T cell responses may have been underestimated by the TCR breadth and depth analyses. The study lacked the statistical power to compare responses across vaccine doses or regimens.

TCRbeta CDR3 regions were sequenced with the immunoSEQ Assay. After extraction, genomic DNA underwent amplification by bias-controlled multiplex PCR, followed by high-throughput sequencing. The published analysis was carried out like this. To quantify the absolute abundance of each unique TCRbeta CDR3 region, sequences were collapsed and filtered. Usable DNA was measured by amplifying reference genes present in all nucleated cells, and TCRbeta template counts were normalized to that usable DNA to estimate T cell fraction. Repertoire TCRs were annotated as SARS-CoV-2-specific when V gene, CDR3 amino acid sequence and J gene were exactly matched to a known reactive TCR set. MIRA supplied the reference SARS-CoV-2 TCR set, which was filtered for enrichment in COVID-19-positive ImmuneCODE repertoires so that public or cross-reactive TCRs were removed. Based on the MIRA antigens, annotated TCRs were further analysed at the level of specific ORF or position within ORF. Breadth was defined as the number of annotated unique rearrangements divided by the total number of unique productive rearrangements, and depth was defined as the summed frequency of the annotated unique rearrangements. Group comparisons of TCR breadth used two-sided Wilcoxon rank-sum tests. TCRdb carries this immuneACCESS record with in-frame sequences only. Its versions omit some clonotypes, under half of them owing to an unresolved V gene in the studies checked, with the rest unexplained. The V and J calls and the clone size are those of that table, but D and trimming were determined from the DNA. The sample table lists approximately 350,000 clones, roughly 80% of them with a count of one. Clones ranked in the top ten supply more than 7% of the sample.

Reading the label with the study, this specimen's treatment or condition is: around 19 received Ad26.COV2.S at low or high dose, single or two shots; 5 received placebo; per-sample allocation not given. For vaccine and placebo recipients, the sequenced repertoires came from samples collected on day 63 after the first injection. In Cohort 1b, 25 adults aged 18-55 years were enrolled at a single site in Boston, USA, between 29 July and 7 August 2020. Ad26.COV2.S was a replication-incompetent adenovirus type 26 vector expressing a prefusion-stabilized SARS-CoV-2 spike protein from the original Wuhan strain. Concerning this clone: It has no known antigen specificity. Base qualities are not provided; no much larger clone lies one nucleotide away.

This specimen was peripheral blood, taken in a trial of Ad26.COV2.S vaccine versus placebo. This TCR was sampled from a person between 18 and 60 years old who received the Ad26.COV2.S COVID-19 vaccine or a placebo. The V gene is TRBV27 and the J gene is TRBJ1-1, with the D segment identity uncertain. The DNA is TGTGCCAGCAGTTTATCGGGAGGAGGGCACACTGAAGCTTTCTTT. Translated, it gives CASSLSGGGHTEAFF.